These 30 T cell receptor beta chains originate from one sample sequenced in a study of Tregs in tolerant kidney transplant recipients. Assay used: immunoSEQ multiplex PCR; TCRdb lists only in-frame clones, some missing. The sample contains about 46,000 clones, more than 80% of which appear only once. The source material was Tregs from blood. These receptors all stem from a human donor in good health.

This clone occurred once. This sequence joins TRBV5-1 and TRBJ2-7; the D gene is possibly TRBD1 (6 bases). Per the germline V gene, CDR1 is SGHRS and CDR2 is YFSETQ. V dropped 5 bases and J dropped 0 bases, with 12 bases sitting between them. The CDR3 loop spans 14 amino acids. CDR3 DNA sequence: TGCGCCAGCAGGGGGTTAGGGGGCTCCTACGAGCAGTACTTC. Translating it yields CASRGLGGSYEQYF.

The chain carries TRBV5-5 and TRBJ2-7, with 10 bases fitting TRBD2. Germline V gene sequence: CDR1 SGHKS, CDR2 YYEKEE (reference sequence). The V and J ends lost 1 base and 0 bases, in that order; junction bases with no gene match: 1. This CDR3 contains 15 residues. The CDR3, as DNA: TGTGCCAGCAGCTTGAGCGGGAGGGCCTCCTACGAGCAGTACTTC. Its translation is CASSLSGRASYEQYF.

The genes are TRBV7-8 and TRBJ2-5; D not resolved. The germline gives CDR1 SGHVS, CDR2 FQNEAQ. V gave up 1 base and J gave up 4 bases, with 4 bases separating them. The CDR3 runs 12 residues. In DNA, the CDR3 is TGTGCCAGCAGCTTAGATCGAGAGACCCAGTACTTC. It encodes CASSLDRETQYF.

The CDR3 spells CASRPPGQRNTGELFF. The CDR3 DNA reads TGTGCCAGCAGGCCTCCGGGACAGAGGAACACCGGGGAGCTGTTTTTT. This rearrangement joins TRBV2 to TRBJ2-2, with 7 bases aligning to TRBD1. The length of the CDR3 is 16 residues. With V trimmed by 6 bases and J by 1 base, 8 bases remained unmatched. Germline assignment: CDR1 SNHLY and CDR2 FYNNEI. The entire variable domain, with the rest obtained from reference TRBV2 and TRBJ2-2, is as follows: EPEVTQTPSHQVTQMGQEVILRCVPISNHLYFYWYRQILGQKVEFLVSFYNNEISEKSEIFDDQFSVERPDGSNFTLKIRSTKLEDSAMYFCASRPPGQRNTGELFFGEGSRLTVL.

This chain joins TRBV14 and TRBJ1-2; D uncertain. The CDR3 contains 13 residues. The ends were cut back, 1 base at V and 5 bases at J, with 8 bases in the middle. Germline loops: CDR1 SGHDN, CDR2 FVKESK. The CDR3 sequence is CASSQAGWYGYTF. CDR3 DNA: TGTGCCAGCAGCCAAGCGGGCTGGTATGGCTACACCTTC.

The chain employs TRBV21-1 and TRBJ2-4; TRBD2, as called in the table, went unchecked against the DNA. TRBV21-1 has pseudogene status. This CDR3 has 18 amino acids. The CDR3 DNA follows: TGTGCCAGCAGCAAAAGGCTAGCGGGGGGGCCGGTCAAAAACATTCAGTACTTC. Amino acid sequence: CASSKRLAGGPVKNIQYF.

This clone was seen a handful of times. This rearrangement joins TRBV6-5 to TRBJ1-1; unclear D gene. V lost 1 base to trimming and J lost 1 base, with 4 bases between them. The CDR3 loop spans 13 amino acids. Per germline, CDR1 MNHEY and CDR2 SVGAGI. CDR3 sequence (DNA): TGTGCCAGCAGTTACTGGGGGAACACTGAAGCTTTCTTT. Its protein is CASSYWGNTEAFF.

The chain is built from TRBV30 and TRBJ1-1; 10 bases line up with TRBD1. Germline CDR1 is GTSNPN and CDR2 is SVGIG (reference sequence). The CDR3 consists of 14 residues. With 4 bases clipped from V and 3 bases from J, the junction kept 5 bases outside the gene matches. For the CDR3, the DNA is TGTGCCTGGAAGGGACAGGGGCGATACACTGAAGCTTTCTTT. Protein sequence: CAWKGQGRYTEAFF. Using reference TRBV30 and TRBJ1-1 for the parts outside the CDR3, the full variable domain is SQTIHQWPATLVQPVGSPLSLECTVEGTSNPNLYWYRQAAGRGLQLLFYSVGIGQISSEVPQNLSASRPQDRQFILSSKKLLLSDSGFYLCAWKGQGRYTEAFFGQGTRLTVV.

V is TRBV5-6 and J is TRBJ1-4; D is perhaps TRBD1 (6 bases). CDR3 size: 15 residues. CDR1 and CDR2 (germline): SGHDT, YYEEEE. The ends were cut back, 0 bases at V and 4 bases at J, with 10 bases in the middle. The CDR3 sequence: CASSLGGGSNEKLFF. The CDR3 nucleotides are TGTGCCAGCAGCTTGGGAGGGGGTAGTAATGAAAAACTGTTTTTT.

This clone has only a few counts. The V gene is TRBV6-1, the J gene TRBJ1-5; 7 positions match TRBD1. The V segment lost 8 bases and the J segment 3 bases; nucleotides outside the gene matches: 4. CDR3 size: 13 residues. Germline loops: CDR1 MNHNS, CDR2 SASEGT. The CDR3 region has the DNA TGTGCCAGCCGGGACAGACACAATCAGCCCCAGCATTTT. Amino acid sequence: CASRDRHNQPQHF.

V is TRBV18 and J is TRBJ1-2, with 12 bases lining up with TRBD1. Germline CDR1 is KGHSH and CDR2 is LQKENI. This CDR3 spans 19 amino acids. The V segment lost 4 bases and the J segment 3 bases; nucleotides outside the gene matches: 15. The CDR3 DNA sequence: TGTGCCAGCTCACTTTCCTCTACGGGACAGGGGGCTGGGGACTATGGCTACACCTTC. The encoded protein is CASSLSSTGQGAGDYGYTF.

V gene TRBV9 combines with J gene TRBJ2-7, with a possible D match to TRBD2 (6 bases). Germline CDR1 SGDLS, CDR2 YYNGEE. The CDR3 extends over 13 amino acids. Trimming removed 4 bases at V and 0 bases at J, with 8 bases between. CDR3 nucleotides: TGTGCCAGCAGCCGGGACTCCTCCTACGAGCAGTACTTC. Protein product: CASSRDSSYEQYF. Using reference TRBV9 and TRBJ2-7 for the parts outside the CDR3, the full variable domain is DSGVTQTPKHLITATGQRVTLRCSPRSGDLSVYWYQQSLDQGLQFLIQYYNGEERAKGNILERFSAQQFPDLHSELNLSSLELGDSALYFCASSRDSSYEQYFGPGTRLTVT.

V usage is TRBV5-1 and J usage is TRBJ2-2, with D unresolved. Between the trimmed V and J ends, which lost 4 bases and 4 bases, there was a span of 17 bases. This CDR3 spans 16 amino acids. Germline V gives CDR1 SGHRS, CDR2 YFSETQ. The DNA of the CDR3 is TGCGCCAGCAGCCCGTCGTGGGGTGGTAGCACCGGGGAGCTGTTTTTT. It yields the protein CASSPSWGGSTGELFF.

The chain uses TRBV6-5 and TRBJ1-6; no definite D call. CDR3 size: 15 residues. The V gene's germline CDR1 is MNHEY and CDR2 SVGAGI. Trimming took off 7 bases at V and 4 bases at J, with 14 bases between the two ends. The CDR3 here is CASTLGARYNSPLHF. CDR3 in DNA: TGTGCCAGCACCCTAGGAGCGAGATATAATTCACCCCTCCACTTT.

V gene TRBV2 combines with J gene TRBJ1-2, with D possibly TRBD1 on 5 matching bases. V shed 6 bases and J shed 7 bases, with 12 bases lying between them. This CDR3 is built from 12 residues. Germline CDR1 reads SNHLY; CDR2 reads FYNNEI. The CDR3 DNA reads TGTGCCAGCAGGGGTAGGGGAGCTGGCTACACCTTC. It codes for CASRGRGAGYTF.

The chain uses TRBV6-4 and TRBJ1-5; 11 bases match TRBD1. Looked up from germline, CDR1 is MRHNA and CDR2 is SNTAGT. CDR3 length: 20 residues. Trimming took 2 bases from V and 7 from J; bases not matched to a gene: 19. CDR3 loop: CASSDQLTGTGGTLGQPQHF. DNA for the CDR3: TGTGCCAGCAGTGACCAACTAACCGGGACAGGGGGAACCTTAGGCCAGCCCCAGCATTTT.

In DNA, the CDR3 is TGCGCCAGCAGTCGTCCCGCCGCACAGGGATGGTACGAGCAGTACTTC. This sequence encodes CASSRPAAQGWYEQYF. The chain couples TRBV10-2 to TRBJ2-7, with D possibly TRBD1 on 6 matching bases. Germline V CDR1 and CDR2: WSHSY, SAAADI. This CDR3 is built from 16 residues. Trimming pared 5 bases from V and 4 bases from J, leaving 21 bases between.

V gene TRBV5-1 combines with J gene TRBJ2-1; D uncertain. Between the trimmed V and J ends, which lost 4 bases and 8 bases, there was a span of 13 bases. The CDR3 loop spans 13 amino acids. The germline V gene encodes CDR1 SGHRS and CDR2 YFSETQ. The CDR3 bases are TGCGCCAGCAGCGGCGCCTTGGTGGATGAGCAGTTCTTC. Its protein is CASSGALVDEQFF.

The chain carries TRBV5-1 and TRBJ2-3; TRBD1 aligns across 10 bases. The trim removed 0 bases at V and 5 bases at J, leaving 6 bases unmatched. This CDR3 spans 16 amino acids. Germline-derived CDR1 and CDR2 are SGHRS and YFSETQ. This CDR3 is CASSLGGQGLGDTQYF. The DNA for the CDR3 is TGCGCCAGCAGCTTGGGGGGACAGGGGTTAGGAGATACGCAGTATTTT.

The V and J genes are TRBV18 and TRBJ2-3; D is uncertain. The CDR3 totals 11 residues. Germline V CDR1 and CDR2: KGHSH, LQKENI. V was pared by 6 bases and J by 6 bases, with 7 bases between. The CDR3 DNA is TGTGCCAGCTCCCCCTCCGATACGCAGTATTTT. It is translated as CASSPSDTQYF.

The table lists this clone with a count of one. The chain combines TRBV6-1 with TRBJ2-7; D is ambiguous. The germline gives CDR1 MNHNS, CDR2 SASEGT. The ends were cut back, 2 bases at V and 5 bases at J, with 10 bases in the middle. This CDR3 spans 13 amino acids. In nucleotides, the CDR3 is TGTGCCAGCAGTGAATCCCTACGCCACGAGCAGTACTTC. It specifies CASSESLRHEQYF.

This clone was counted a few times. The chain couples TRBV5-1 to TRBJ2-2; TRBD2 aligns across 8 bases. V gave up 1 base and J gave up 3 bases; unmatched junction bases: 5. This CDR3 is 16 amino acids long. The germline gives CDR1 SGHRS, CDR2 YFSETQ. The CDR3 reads CASSLNPAGDTGELFF. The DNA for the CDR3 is TGCGCCAGCAGCTTGAACCCAGCGGGGGACACCGGGGAGCTGTTTTTT.

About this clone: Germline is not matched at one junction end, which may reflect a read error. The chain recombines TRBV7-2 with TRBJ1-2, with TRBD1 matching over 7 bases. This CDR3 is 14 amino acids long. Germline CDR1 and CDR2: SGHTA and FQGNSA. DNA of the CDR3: TGTGCCAGCACCTTAGGGGGCTCCAACTATGGCTACACCTTC. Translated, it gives CASTLGGSNYGYTF.

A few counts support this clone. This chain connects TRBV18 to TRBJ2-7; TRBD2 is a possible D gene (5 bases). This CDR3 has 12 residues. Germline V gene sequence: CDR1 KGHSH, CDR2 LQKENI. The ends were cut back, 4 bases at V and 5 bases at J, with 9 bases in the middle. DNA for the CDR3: TGTGCCAGCTCACAGAGGGCCCACGAGCAGTACTTC. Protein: CASSQRAHEQYF. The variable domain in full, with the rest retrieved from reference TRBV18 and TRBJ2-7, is NAGVMQNPRHLVRRRGQEARLRCSPMKGHSHVYWYRQLPEEGLKFMVYLQKENIIDESGMPKERFSAEFPKEGPSILRIQQVVRGDSAAYFCASSQRAHEQYFGPGTRLTVT.

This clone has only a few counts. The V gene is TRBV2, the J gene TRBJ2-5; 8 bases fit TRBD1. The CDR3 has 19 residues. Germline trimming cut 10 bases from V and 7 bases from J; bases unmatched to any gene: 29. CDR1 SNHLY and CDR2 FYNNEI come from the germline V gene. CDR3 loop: CAIPTRGPAMDSGRGTQYF. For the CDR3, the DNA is TGTGCCATCCCCACCAGGGGGCCCGCTATGGACTCAGGAAGAGGGACCCAGTACTTC.

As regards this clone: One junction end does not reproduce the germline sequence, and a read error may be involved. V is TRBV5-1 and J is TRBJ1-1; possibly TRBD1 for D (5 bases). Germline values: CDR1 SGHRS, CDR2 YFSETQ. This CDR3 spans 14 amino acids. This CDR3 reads CASSLRPGNAEAFF. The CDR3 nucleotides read TGCGCCAGCAGCCTTCGCCCAGGGAACGCTGAAGCTTTCTTT.

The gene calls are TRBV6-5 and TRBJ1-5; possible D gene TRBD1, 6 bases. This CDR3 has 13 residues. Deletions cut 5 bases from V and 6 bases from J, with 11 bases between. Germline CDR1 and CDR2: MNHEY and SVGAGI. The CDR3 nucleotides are TGTGCCAGCAGTAGGACAGCTAGTCAGCCCCAGCATTTT. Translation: CASSRTASQPQHF.

The chain's CDR3 is CASSPTGGLSWETQYF. The CDR3, as DNA: TGTGCCAGCAGCCCTACGGGGGGGCTCTCGTGGGAGACCCAGTACTTC. The chain is built from TRBV9 and TRBJ2-5; TRBD2 aligns across 8 bases. The V and J ends lost 4 bases and 5 bases, in that order; junction bases with no gene match: 13. The germline V gene encodes CDR1 SGDLS and CDR2 YYNGEE. CDR3 size: 16 residues.

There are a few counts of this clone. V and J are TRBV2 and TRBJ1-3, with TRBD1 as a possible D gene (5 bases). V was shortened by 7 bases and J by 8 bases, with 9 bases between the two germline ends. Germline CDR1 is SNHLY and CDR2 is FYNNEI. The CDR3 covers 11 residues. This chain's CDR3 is CASTQGDTIYF. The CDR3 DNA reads TGTGCCAGCACCCAGGGTGACACCATATATTTT. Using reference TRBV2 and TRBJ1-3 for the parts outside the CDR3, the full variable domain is EPEVTQTPSHQVTQMGQEVILRCVPISNHLYFYWYRQILGQKVEFLVSFYNNEISEKSEIFDDQFSVERPDGSNFTLKIRSTKLEDSAMYFCASTQGDTIYFGEGSWLTVV.

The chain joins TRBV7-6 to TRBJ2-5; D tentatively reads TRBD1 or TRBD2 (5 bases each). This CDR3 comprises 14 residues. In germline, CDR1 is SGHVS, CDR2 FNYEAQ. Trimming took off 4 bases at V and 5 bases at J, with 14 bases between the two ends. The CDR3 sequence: CASSSGPYGETQYF. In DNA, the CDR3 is TGTGCCAGCAGCTCGGGACCCTACGGCGAGACCCAGTACTTC.